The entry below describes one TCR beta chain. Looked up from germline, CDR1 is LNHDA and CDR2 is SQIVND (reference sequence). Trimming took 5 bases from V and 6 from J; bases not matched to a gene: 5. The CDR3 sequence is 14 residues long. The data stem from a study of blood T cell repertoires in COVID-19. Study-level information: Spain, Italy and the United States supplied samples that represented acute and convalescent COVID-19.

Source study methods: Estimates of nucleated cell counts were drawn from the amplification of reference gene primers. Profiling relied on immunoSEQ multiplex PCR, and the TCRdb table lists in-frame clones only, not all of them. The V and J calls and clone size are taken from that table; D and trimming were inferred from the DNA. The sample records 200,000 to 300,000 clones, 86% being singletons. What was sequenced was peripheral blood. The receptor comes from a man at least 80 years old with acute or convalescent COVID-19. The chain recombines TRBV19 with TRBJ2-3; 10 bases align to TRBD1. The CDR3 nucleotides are TGTGCCAGTAGTGACAGGGGGCGCGTGGATACGCAGTATTTT. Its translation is CASSDRGRVDTQYF.